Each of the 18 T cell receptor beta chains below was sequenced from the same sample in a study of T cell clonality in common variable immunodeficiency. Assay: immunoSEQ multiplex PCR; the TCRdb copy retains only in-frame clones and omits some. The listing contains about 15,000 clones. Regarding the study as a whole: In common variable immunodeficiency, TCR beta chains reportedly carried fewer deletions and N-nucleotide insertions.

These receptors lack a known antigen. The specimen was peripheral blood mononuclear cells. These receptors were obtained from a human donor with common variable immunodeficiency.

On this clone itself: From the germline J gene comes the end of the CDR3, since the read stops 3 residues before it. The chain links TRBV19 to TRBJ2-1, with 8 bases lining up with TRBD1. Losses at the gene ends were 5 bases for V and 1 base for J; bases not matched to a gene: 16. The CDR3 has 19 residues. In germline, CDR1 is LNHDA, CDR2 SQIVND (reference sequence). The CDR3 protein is CASSSLGQGRWGSYNEQFF. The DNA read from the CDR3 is TGTGCCAGTAGTTCCCTCGGACAGGGTCGGTGGGGATCCTACAATGAG.

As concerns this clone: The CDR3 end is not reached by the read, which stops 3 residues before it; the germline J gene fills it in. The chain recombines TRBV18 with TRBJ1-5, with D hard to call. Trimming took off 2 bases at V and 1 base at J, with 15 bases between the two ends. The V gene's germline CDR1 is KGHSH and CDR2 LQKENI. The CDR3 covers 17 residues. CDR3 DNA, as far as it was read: TGTGCCAGCTCACCATATCAGGCGAACCCCAGCAATCAGCCC. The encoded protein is CASSPYQANPSNQP. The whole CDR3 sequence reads CASSPYQANPSNQPQHF.

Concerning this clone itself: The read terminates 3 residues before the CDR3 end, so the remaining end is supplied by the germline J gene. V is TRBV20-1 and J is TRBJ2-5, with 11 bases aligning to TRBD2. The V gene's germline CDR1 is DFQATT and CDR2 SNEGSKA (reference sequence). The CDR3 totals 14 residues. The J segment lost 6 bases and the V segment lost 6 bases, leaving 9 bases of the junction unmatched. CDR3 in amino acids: CSALTSGVRKTQYF. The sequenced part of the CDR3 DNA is TGCAGTGCCCTGACTAGCGGGGTCAGGAAGACC.

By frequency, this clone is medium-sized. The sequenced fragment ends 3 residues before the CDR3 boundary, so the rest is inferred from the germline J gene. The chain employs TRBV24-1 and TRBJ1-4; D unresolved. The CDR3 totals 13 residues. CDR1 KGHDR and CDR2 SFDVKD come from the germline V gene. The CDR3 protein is CATSESRSARLFF. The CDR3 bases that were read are TGTGCCACCAGTGAGAGCCGGTCGGCTAGA.

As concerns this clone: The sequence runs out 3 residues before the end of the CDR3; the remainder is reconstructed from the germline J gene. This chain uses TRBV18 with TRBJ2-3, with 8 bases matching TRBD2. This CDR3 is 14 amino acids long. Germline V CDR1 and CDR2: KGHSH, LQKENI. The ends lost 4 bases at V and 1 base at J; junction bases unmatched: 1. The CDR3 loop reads CASSQTSGTDTQYF. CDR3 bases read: TGTGCCAGCTCACAGACTAGCGGCACAGATACG. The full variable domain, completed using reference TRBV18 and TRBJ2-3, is NAGVMQNPRHLVRRRGQEARLRCSPMKGHSHVYWYRQLPEEGLKFMVYLQKENIIDESGMPKERFSAEFPKEGPSILRIQQVVRGDSAAYFCASSQTSGTDTQYFGPGTRLTVL.

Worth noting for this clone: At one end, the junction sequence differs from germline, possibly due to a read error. The covered CDR3 bases are TGTGCCAGCACGGAAGGGGGCAACCAGCCC. Its protein is CASTEGGNQP. The full CDR3 protein is CASTEGGNQPQHF. V is TRBV6-2 or TRBV6-3 and J is TRBJ1-5; TRBD1 agrees at 7 bases. The read ends 3 residues early relative to the CDR3; the germline J gene fills the gap. Germline V gene lookup returns CDR1 MNHEY and CDR2 SVGEGT. This CDR3 region has 13 residues.

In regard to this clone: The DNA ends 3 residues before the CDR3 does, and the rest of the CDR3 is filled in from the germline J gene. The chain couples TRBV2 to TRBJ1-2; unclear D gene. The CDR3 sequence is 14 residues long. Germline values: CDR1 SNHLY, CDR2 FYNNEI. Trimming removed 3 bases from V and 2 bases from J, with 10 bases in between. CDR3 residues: CASSDEGDNYGYTF. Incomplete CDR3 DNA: TGTGCCAGCAGTGACGAGGGCGACAACTATGGC. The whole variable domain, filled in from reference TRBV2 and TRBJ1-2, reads EPEVTQTPSHQVTQMGQEVILRCVPISNHLYFYWYRQILGQKVEFLVSFYNNEISEKSEIFDDQFSVERPDGSNFTLKIRSTKLEDSAMYFCASSDEGDNYGYTFGSGTRLTVV.

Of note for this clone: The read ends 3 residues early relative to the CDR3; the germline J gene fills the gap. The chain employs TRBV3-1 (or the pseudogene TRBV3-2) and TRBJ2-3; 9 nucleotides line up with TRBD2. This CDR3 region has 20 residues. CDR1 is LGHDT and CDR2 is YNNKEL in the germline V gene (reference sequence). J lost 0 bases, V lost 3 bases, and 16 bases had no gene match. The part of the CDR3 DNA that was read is TGTGCCAGCAGCCACCACCTCACCCCCGTAGCGGGGGCCAGCACAGATACG. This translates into CASSHHLTPVAGASTDT. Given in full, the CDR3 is CASSHHLTPVAGASTDTQYF.

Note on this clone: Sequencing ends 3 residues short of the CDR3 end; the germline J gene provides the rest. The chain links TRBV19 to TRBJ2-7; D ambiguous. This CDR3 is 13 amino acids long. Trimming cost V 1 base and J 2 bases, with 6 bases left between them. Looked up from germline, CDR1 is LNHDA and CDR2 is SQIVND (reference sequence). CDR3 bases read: TGTGCCAGTAGTATAGGTCAGGCCTACGAG. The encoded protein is CASSIGQAYE. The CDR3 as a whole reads CASSIGQAYEQYF.

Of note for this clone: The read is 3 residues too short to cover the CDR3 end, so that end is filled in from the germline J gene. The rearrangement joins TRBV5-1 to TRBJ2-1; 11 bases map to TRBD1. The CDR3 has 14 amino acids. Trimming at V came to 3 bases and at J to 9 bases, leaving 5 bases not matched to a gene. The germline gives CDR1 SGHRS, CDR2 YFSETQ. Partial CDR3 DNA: TGCGCCAGCAGCTCCGGACAGGGGGCGCGTGAG. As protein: CASSSGQGARE. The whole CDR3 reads CASSSGQGAREQFF.

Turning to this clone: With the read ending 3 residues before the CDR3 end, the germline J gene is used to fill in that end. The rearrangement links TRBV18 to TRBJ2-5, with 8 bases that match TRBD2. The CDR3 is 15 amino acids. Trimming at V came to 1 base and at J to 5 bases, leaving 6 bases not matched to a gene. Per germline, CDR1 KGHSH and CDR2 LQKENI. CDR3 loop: CASSPLGGAPETQYF. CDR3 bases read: TGTGCCAGCTCACCACTCGGGGGGGCCCCCGAGACC.

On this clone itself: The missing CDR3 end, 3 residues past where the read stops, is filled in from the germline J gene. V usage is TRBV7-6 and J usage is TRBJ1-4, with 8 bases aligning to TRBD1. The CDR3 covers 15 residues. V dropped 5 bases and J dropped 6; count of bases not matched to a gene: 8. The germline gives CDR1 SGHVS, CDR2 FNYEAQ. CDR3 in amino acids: CASSPNGQGYEKLFF. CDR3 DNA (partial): TGTGCCAGCAGCCCCAACGGACAGGGCTATGAAAAA.

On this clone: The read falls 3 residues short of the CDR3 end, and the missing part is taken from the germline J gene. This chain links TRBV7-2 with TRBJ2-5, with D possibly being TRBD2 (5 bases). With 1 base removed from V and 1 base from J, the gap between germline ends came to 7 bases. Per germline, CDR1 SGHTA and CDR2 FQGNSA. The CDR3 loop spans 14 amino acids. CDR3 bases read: TGTGCCAGCAGCTTAGTGAGCGGCCAAGAGACC. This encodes CASSLVSGQET. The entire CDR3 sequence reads CASSLVSGQETQYF.

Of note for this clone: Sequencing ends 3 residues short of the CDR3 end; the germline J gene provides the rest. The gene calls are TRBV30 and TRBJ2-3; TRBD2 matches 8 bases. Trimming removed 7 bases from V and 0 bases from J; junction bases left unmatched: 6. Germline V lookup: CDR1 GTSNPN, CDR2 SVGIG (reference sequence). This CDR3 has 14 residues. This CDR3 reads CASPSGGSTDTQYF. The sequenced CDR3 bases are TGTGCCTCGCCTTCGGGGGGGAGCACAGATACG.

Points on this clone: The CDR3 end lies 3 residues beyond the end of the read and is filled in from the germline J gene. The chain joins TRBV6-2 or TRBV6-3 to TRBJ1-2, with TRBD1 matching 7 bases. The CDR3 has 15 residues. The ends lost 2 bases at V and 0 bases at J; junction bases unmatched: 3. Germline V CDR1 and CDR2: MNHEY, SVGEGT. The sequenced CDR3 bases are TGTGCCAGCAGTTACCGAGGGACAGCTAACTATGGC. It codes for CASSYRGTANYG. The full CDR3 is CASSYRGTANYGYTF.

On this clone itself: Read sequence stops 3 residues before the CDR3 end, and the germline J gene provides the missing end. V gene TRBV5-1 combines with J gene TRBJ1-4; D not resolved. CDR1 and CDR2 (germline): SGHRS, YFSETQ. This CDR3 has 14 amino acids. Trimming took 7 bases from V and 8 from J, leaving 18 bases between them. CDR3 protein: CASQDRVVSEKLFF. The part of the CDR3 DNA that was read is TGCGCCAGCCAAGACCGGGTCGTCTCCGAAAAA.

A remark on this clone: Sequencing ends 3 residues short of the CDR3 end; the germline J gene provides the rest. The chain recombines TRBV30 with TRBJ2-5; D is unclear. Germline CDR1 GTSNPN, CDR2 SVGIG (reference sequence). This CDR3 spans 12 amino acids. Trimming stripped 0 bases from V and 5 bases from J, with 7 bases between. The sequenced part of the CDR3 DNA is TGTGCCTGGAGTGTAGGCCTGGAGACC. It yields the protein CAWSVGLET. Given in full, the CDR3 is CAWSVGLETQYF.

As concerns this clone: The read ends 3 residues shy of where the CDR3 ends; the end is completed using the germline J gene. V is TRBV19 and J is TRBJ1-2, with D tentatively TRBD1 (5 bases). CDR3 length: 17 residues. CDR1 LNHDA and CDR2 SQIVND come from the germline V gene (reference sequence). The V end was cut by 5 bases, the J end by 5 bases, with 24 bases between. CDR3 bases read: TGTGCCAGTAGTCTTAGCCGGGACTCCCATTGGAAATATGGC. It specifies CASSLSRDSHWKYG. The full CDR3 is CASSLSRDSHWKYGYTF.